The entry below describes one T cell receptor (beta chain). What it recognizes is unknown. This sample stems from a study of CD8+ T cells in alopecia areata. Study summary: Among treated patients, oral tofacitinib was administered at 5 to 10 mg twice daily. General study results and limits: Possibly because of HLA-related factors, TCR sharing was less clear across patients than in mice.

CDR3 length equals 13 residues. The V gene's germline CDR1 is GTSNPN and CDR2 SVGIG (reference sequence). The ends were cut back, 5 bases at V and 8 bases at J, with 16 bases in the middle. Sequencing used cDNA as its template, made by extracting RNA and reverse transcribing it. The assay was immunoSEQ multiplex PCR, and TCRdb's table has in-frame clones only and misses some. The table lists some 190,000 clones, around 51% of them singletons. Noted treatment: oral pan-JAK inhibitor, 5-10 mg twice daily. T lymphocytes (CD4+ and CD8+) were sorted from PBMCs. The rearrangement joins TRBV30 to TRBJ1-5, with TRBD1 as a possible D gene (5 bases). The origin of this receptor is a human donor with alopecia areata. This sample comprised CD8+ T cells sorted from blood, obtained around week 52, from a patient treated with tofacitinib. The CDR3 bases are TGTGCCTGGGCAATGGGGGGAAGGGAGCCCCAGCATTTT. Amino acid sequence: CAWAMGGREPQHF.